This T cell receptor beta chain was captured by sequencing in a study of vaccination effects on CD4 cells after COVID-19. The table came from immunoSEQ multiplex PCR; TCRdb's copy has only in-frame clones and leaves some out. The table includes about 20,000 clones, 65% to 85% detected once. ViraFEST expansion of antigen-specific CD4+ T cells with viral peptide pools preceded sequencing. When around nine days of culture had elapsed, CD4+ T cells were isolated. Prior SARS-CoV-2 infection was absent in the vaccine recipients, as shown by negative nucleocapsid antibodies. Trimming took 2 bases from V and 9 from J; bases not matched to a gene: 8. Germline CDR1 and CDR2: SQVTM and ANQGSEA. CDR3 length: 13 residues. Study results and limitations: Whether induced by infection or by vaccine, clones showed marked clonal contraction late after vaccination.

On this clone itself: Its antigen remains unknown.

V usage is TRBV29-1 and J usage is TRBJ2-5; 8 bases fit TRBD2. The sequenced sample was CD4+ T cells from PBMCs cultured with HCoV-NL63 spike peptides, obtained before COVID-19 vaccination. The TCR comes from a human donor who received a COVID-19 vaccine. The CDR3 here is CSVEQLAGAAQYF. The CDR3 DNA is TGCAGCGTTGAACAGCTAGCGGGTGCGGCCCAGTACTTC. Together with reference TRBV29-1 and TRBJ2-5, the CDR3 gives the full variable domain: SAVISQKPSRDICQRGTSLTIQCQVDSQVTMMFWYRQQPGQSLTLIATANQGSEATYESGFVIDKFPISRPNLTFSTLTVSNMSPEDSSIYLCSVEQLAGAAQYFGPGTRLLVL.